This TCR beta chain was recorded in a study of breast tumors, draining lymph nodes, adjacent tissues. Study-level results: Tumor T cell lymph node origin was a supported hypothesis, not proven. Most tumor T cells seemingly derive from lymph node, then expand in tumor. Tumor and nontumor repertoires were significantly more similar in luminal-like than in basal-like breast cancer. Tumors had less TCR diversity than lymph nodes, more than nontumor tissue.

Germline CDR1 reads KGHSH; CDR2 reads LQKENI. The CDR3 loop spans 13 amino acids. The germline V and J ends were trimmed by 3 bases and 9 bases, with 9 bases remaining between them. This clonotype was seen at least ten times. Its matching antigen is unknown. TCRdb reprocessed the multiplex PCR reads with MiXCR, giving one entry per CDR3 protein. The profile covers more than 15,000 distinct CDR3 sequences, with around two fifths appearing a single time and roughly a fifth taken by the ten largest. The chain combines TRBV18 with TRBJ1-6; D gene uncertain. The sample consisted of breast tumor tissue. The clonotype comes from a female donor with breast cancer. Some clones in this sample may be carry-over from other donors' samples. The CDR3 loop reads CASSPDLSSPLHF. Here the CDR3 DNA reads TGTGCCAGCTCACCGGACTTAAGTTCACCCCTCCACTTT.